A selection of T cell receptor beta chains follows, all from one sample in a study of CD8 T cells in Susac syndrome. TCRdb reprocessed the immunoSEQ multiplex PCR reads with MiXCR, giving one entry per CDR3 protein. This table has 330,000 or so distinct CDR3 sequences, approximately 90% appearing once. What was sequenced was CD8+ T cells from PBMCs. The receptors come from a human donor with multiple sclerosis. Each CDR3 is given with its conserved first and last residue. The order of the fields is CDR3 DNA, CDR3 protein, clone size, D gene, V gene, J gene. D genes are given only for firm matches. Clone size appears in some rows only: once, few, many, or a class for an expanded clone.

TGTGCCAGCAGAGACAGACAGGGAATTACTGAAGCTTTCTTT	CASRDRQGITEAFF	.	TRBD1	TRBV25-1	TRBJ1-1
TGCGCCAGCAGCCAAGATTTAAGCAGGGGATCTGGAAACACCATATATTTT	CASSQDLSRGSGNTIYF	.	.	TRBV4-3	TRBJ1-3
TGCGCCAGCAGCCAAGATCGGGCCCTCCTAGCCACAGATACGCAGTATTTT	CASSQDRALLATDTQYF	.	.	TRBV4-3	TRBJ2-3
TGTGCCAGCTCACCGGACAGGGGGGTATTTGAAGCTTTCTTT	CASSPDRGVFEAFF	.	TRBD1	TRBV18	TRBJ1-1
TGTGCCATCAGTGAGACAGAAGAAGGCCCCCAGGAAGCTTTCTTT	CAISETEEGPQEAFF	.	.	TRBV6-1	TRBJ1-1
TGCAGTGCTAGAGTCGACCAGGGGGTCTTGTCTGAGCAGTTCTTC	CSARVDQGVLSEQFF	.	TRBD1	TRBV20-1	TRBJ2-1
TGCGCCAGCAGCCAAGATCGGGGCCTGGGCTACGAGCAGTACTTC	CASSQDRGLGYEQYF	few	.	TRBV4-3	TRBJ2-7
TGTGCCAGCCGAGCGCGCGGGGCAGATACGCAGTATTTT	CASRARGADTQYF	.	.	TRBV12-3/TRBV12-4	TRBJ2-3
TGTGCCACCAGCGGGGCTCCGCGGATAGAGACCCAGTACTTC	CATSGAPRIETQYF	.	.	TRBV15	TRBJ2-5
TGTGCCAGCACCCCGGGGGGGGCTAATGAAAAACTGTTTTTT	CASTPGGANEKLFF	.	.	TRBV7-9	TRBJ1-4
TGCAGTGCTTTGACTAGGAGGTCCTACAATGAGCAGTTCTTC	CSALTRRSYNEQFF	.	.	TRBV20-1	TRBJ2-1
TGTGCCAGCAGCGTAACCGGGACAGGGAGCACTGAAGCTTTCTTT	CASSVTGTGSTEAFF	.	TRBD1	TRBV9	TRBJ1-1
TGTGCCAGCACCGGACTAGAAGGAAATGAGCAGTTCTTC	CASTGLEGNEQFF	.	TRBD2	TRBV28	TRBJ2-1
TGTGCCAGCTGTACCGGTAGCGGGAGGTACAATGAGCAGTTCTTC	CASCTGSGRYNEQFF	once	TRBD2	TRBV6-2/TRBV6-3	TRBJ2-1
TGTGCCACCAGCAGAGGTACAGGGTCCGAGCAGTACTTC	CATSRGTGSEQYF	.	.	TRBV15	TRBJ2-7
TGCAGTGCTACCAACACCGGGGAGCTGTTTTTT	CSATNTGELFF	once	.	TRBV20-1	TRBJ2-2
TGTGCCAGCAGCCGGACAGTGGGTGGAAACACCATATATTTT	CASSRTVGGNTIYF	.	.	TRBV14	TRBJ1-3
TGTGCCAGCAGCCTTTCCTCAGGCGGCCGGCTGAACGAGCAGTACTTC	CASSLSSGGRLNEQYF	.	.	TRBV7-6	TRBJ2-7
TGCGCCAGCAGCTTGGAACTAGCGGGGCTCAATGAGCAGTTCTTC	CASSLELAGLNEQFF	.	TRBD2	TRBV5-1	TRBJ2-1
TGTGCCAGCAGTTTATCCAGGGTCTACGAGCAGTACTTC	CASSLSRVYEQYF	.	.	TRBV27	TRBJ2-7
TGTGCCAGCAGATCTAGACCGGGACTCCACACCGGGGAGCTGTTTTTT	CASRSRPGLHTGELFF	.	.	TRBV7-9	TRBJ2-2
TGTGCCAGCAGCCAAGCGGGACAGGGAAACTATGGCTACACCTTC	CASSQAGQGNYGYTF	.	TRBD1	TRBV4-2	TRBJ1-2
TGTGCCAGCACACAGGGTTATTTAAATGAGCAGTTCTTC	CASTQGYLNEQFF	.	.	TRBV28	TRBJ2-1
TGTGCCAGCAGCCCCTCCCCGGGACAGGGTCTCGAAAAACTGTTTTTT	CASSPSPGQGLEKLFF	.	TRBD1	TRBV7-9	TRBJ1-4
TGTGCCAGCAGTTTGGTCAGCCCCACGGGGTCCTACGAGCAGTACTTC	CASSLVSPTGSYEQYF	.	.	TRBV27	TRBJ2-7
TGCGCCAGCAGCTCCTGGCTTGGTGAGCAGTTCTTC	CASSSWLGEQFF	.	.	TRBV5-1	TRBJ2-1
TGTGCCAGCAGCGTAGATCAGGGCGACTATGGCTACACCTTC	CASSVDQGDYGYTF	.	.	TRBV9	TRBJ1-2
TGCGCCAGCAGCCAATCTCGCTGGGGAGAGACCCAGTACTTC	CASSQSRWGETQYF	.	.	TRBV4-3	TRBJ2-5
TGTGCCAGCAGCAAGACAGAGACCTCCTACGAGCAGTACTTC	CASSKTETSYEQYF	.	.	TRBV7-9	TRBJ2-7
TGCAGTGCTAGAGATCTGAGGTTCTATGGCTACACCTTC	CSARDLRFYGYTF	.	.	TRBV20-1	TRBJ1-2
TGTGCCAGCAGGCCCAACCGGGGAAACACCGGGGAGCTGTTTTTT	CASRPNRGNTGELFF	.	.	TRBV6-1	TRBJ2-2
TGTGCCGCTAACCCGTGGGGGGGAAACACCGGGGAGCTGTTTTTT	CAANPWGGNTGELFF	.	TRBD2	TRBV30	TRBJ2-2